The rows below give T cell receptor beta chains drawn from one sample of a study of blood T cell repertoires in COVID-19. Produced via immunoSEQ multiplex PCR; TCRdb's table is partial and in-frame only. This table has approximately 88,000 clones, roughly 80% appearing once. The sequenced sample consisted of peripheral blood. The receptors originated from a woman at least 80 years old with acute or convalescent COVID-19. The CDR3 runs from the conserved cysteine through the conserved F or W. A D gene is named only where the DNA matches it firmly. Where a row states a size, it is once, few, many or the class of an expanded clone; other rows omit it.

TRBJ2-1 | TRBV5-4 | NA | NA | CASSPKGGGNPYNEQFF | TGTGCCAGCAGCCCCAAAGGTGGCGGGAACCCCTACAATGAGCAGTTCTTC
TRBJ2-5 | TRBV9 | NA | NA | CASSVGGVVETQYF | TGTGCCAGCAGCGTAGGGGGAGTAGTGGAGACCCAGTACTTC
TRBJ2-7 | TRBV10-2 | few | NA | CASRAPLWAGAYEQYF | TGCGCCAGCCGCGCCCCTTTATGGGCAGGGGCCTACGAGCAGTACTTC
TRBJ1-1 | TRBV24-1 | once | NA | CATSDRPTRVTEAFF | TGTGCCACCAGTGATCGACCGACCCGGGTCACTGAAGCTTTCTTT
TRBJ2-1 | TRBV19 | NA | NA | CASSIGPLAHNEQFF | TGTGCCAGTAGTATAGGCCCACTAGCCCACAATGAGCAGTTCTTC
TRBJ2-1 | TRBV5-1 | NA | TRBD2 | CASSSTSGEQFF | TGCGCCAGCAGCTCGACTAGCGGAGAGCAGTTCTTC
TRBJ2-3 | TRBV19 | NA | NA | CASSIGGGRDTQYF | TGTGCCAGTAGTATAGGTGGAGGTAGGGATACGCAGTATTTT
TRBJ1-1 | TRBV7-8 | NA | NA | CASSLALRVNTEAFF | TGTGCCAGCAGCTTAGCCCTCCGGGTGAACACTGAAGCTTTCTTT
TRBJ1-1 | TRBV7-2 | NA | TRBD1 | CASSRQGGTEAFF | TGTGCCAGCAGCAGACAGGGGGGCACTGAAGCTTTCTTT
TRBJ2-1 | TRBV2 | NA | TRBD2 | CASSEGPLMARGGRNEQFF | TGTGCCAGCAGTGAAGGACCCTTGATGGCGCGGGGGGGAAGGAATGAGCAGTTCTTC